A single T cell receptor (beta chain) is shown here with its context. Its antigen is still unknown. Trimming left V 0 bases short and J 4 bases short, with 7 bases between. This CDR3 has 14 amino acids. CDR1 and CDR2 from the germline V gene are KGHSY and FQNENV. The data originate from a study of Graves' ophthalmopathy and Graves' hyperthyroidism. Overall study findings and caveats: With roughly 65% sensitivity and about 74% specificity, the model predicted ophthalmopathy progression.

Amplification of TCR beta CDR3 regions used RNA transcripts. RT-PCR with HTBI primers came first, then second-round multiplex PCR. One entry per CDR3 protein, called by TCRdb with MiXCR from the multiplex PCR reads. Seen here are about 700,000 distinct CDR3 sequences, roughly two fifths observed once, and the top ten hold 40% to 45%. Orbital computed tomography, together with clinical symptoms, serum thyroxine, TRAb and thyroid ultrasound, was used for diagnosis. The material sequenced was peripheral blood. V is TRBV16 and J is TRBJ1-5; D gene ambiguous. The TCR was taken from an adult man with Graves' ophthalmopathy. CDR3 sequence (DNA): TGTGCCAGCAGCCAATCTGGCCCAAATCAGCCCCAGCATTTT. The encoded protein is CASSQSGPNQPQHF.